This TCR beta chain was observed in a study of technical replicates of blood from four donors. CDR3 length: 15 amino acids. The V segment lost 4 bases and the J segment 3 bases; nucleotides outside the gene matches: 5. Per the germline V gene, CDR1 is SGDLS and CDR2 is YYNGEE. Generated by immunoSEQ multiplex PCR, the TCRdb table keeps only in-frame clones and is missing some. The sample carries around 57,000 clones, roughly 94% recorded once. The V call is TRBV9, the J call TRBJ2-5; 11 bases agree with TRBD2. The sequencing sample was made of T cells isolated from PBMCs. The sequence came from a human donor in good health. Here the CDR3 reads CASSLAGGPEETQYF. CDR3 bases: TGTGCCAGCAGCTTAGCGGGAGGGCCCGAAGAGACCCAGTACTTC.